This TCR beta chain was documented in a study of blood T cells in healthy people across ages. Primed by a sample-barcoded 5' primer and a J-beta primer mix, a second PCR proceeded for about 7 to 11 cycles. Each TCR beta cDNA got a 12-nucleotide random molecular identifier. TCRdb called the 5' RACE reads again in MiXCR, with one record for every CDR3 protein. The table records some 880,000 distinct CDR3 sequences, roughly 34% of them present only once. The CDR3 consists of 14 residues. Details on this clonotype: Antigen unknown. A junction boundary mismatches the germline segment, possibly from a read error.

Broader study findings: PBMCs were not sorted, which prevented a conclusive comparison of naive versus antigen-experienced cells. Long-lived and aged donors differed, with more naive CD4+ cells and higher diversity in the long-lived.

V gene TRBV12-3 or TRBV12-4 combines with J gene TRBJ2-7, with TRBD2 matching 9 bases. This receptor was identified in a man younger than 30 in good health. The material sequenced was blood. The CDR3 DNA is TGTGCCAGCAGTGTAGCGGGGGAATACAATGAGCGGTACTTC. As protein: CASSVAGEYNERYF.